This TCR beta chain was retrieved from a study of lymphopenia after photon versus proton radiotherapy. Findings of the study overall: In patients who died, overall survival fell as post-nadir TCR diversity dropped more. Oligoclonal CD8+ Temra expansion after nadir drove photon patients' diversity drop. Proton therapy kept repertoires fairly stable, unlike photons, which gained effector/memory cells. Better survival with proton therapy was suggested as possible, not demonstrated.

The V gene lost 6 bases and the J gene lost 2 bases, with 10 bases spanning the gap. Germline CDR1 reads MRHNA; CDR2 reads SNTAGT. This CDR3 has 13 amino acids. Produced via immunoSEQ multiplex PCR; TCRdb's table is partial and in-frame only. The profile covers 35,000 to 45,000 clones, with around 81% appearing a single time and about 24% taken by the ten largest. With respect to this clone: As yet, its antigen is unknown.

The sample consisted of peripheral blood, taken from a patient treated with proton-based radiotherapy. The genes are TRBV6-4 and TRBJ1-1; D is ambiguous. The sequence was obtained from a woman aged 70-85 years with pancreatic cancer. The CDR3 nucleotides are TGTGCCAGCAGCCAAGGGCCCAACACTGAAGCTTTCTTT. It specifies CASSQGPNTEAFF.